This passage covers 27 T cell receptor beta chains from one sample sequenced in a study of post-analysis software for immune sequencing data. For these receptors, no antigen is known. Built from TCR beta cDNA, the libraries had unique molecular identifiers in them. TCRdb processed the PCR reads anew with MiXCR; each CDR3 protein has one entry. The sample shows approximately 160,000 distinct CDR3 sequences, 30% of them seen only once. Notes on the study in general: TRBV5-6, TRBV5-1 and TRBV20-1 were among 4 or 5 TRBV segments more frequent in patients than controls.

Material: blood. These receptors were obtained from a girl between 5 and 17 years old with multiple sclerosis.

This clonotype was seen at least ten times. The genes are TRBV3-1 and TRBJ1-5, with no clear D. V lost 0 bases, J lost 2 bases, and 14 bases lay in between. Germline V lookup: CDR1 LGHDT, CDR2 YNNKEL (reference sequence). The CDR3 consists of 17 residues. The CDR3 DNA sequence: TGTGCCAGCAGCCAAGACCCCTTAAAACGGGGCAATCAGCCCCAGCATTTT. Its protein product is CASSQDPLKRGNQPQHF.

This clonotype was found many times. The gene calls are TRBV12-3 or TRBV12-4 and TRBJ2-1, with TRBD2 matching 8 bases. Losses at the gene ends were 7 bases for V and 4 bases for J; bases not matched to a gene: 6. The CDR3 runs to 14 residues. The CDR3 is CASKRTSGYNEQFF. The CDR3, as DNA: TGTGCCAGCAAACGAACTAGCGGTTACAATGAGCAGTTCTTC.

This chain uses TRBV4-1 with TRBJ1-4; the match to TRBD1 covers 9 bases. The CDR3 has 19 amino acids. CDR1 is MGHRA and CDR2 is YSYEKL in the germline V gene. V was pared by 4 bases and J by 3 bases, with 15 bases of the junction left unmatched. This CDR3 is CASSPLYGTGIMPNEKLFF. The DNA for the CDR3 is TGCGCCAGCAGCCCTCTGTACGGGACAGGGATCATGCCTAATGAAAAACTGTTTTTT.

This clonotype was recorded only once. CDR3 region: CSAPGRPTYNEQFF. The CDR3 nucleotides are TGCAGTGCCCCAGGGAGGCCAACCTACAATGAGCAGTTCTTC. This chain joins TRBV20-1 and TRBJ2-1, with TRBD2 as a possible D gene (6 bases). CDR1 DFQATT and CDR2 SNEGSKA come from the germline V gene (reference sequence). The CDR3 covers 14 residues. V was clipped by 6 bases and J by 2 bases, with 14 bases between them.

This clonotype was observed a few times. A much larger clone differs from this one at a single base, so this may be a read error. V and J are TRBV27 and TRBJ2-7; 10 positions agree with TRBD2. Per the germline V gene, CDR1 is MNHEY and CDR2 is SMNVEV (reference sequence). The CDR3 totals 14 residues. The junction had 10 bases not matched to a gene; V was cut back by 7 bases and J by 7 bases. CDR3 residues: CASIPSGSTNEQYF. As DNA, the CDR3 is TGTGCCAGCATACCTAGCGGGAGCACCAATGAGCAGTACTTC.

The chain uses TRBV7-8 and TRBJ2-7; weak D call: TRBD1 (5 bases). The CDR3 runs to 14 residues. CDR1 and CDR2 from the germline V gene are SGHVS and FQNEAQ. The germline V and J ends were trimmed by 6 bases and 1 base, with 13 bases remaining between them. The CDR3 here is CASREHRSSYEQYF. The CDR3 DNA is TGTGCCAGCAGGGAGCACAGGAGTTCCTACGAGCAGTACTTC. Based on the CDR3 plus reference TRBV7-8 and TRBJ2-7, the full variable domain is GAGVSQSPRYKVAKRGQDVALRCDPISGHVSLFWYQQALGQGPEFLTYFQNEAQLDKSGLPSDRFFAERPEGSVSTLKIQRTQQEDSAVYLCASREHRSSYEQYFGPGTRLTVT.

This clonotype was seen only a few times. Compared with germline, one end of the junction differs, possibly owing to a read error. The chain links TRBV20-1 to TRBJ2-3, with D unclear. The CDR3 loop spans 17 amino acids. Germline lookup yields CDR1 DFQATT and CDR2 SNEGSKA (reference sequence). CDR3 region: CSARDSIIGSSTDMQYF. The DNA of the CDR3 is TGCAGTGCTAGAGATTCCATCATAGGGTCGAGCACAGATATGCAGTATTTT.

This clonotype was counted ten times or more. The genes are TRBV7-9 and TRBJ2-7; no clear D gene. The V end was cut by 1 base, the J end by 2 bases, with 15 bases between. Germline V gene lookup returns CDR1 SEHNR and CDR2 FQNEAQ (reference sequence). CDR3 length: 16 residues. CDR3 region: CASSLGEGPPTYEQYF. The DNA of the CDR3 is TGTGCCAGCAGCTTAGGAGAAGGACCCCCGACCTACGAGCAGTACTTC. Full variable domain (outside the CDR3, taken from reference TRBV7-9 and TRBJ2-7): DTGVSQNPRHKITKRGQNVTFRCDPISEHNRLYWYRQTLGQGPEFLTYFQNEAQLEKSRLLSDRFSAERPKGSFSTLEIQRTEQGDSAMYLCASSLGEGPPTYEQYFGPGTRLTVT.

Points on this clonotype: A much larger clone differs from this one at a single base, so this may be a read error. J is TRBJ2-1 and V is TRBV5-1, with D perhaps TRBD2 (5 bases). The CDR3 covers 11 residues. Germline CDR1 SGHRS, CDR2 YFSETQ. This CDR3 reads CTSSFGDREFF. The CDR3 DNA sequence: TGCACCAGCAGCTTCGGGGATAGAGAGTTCTTC.

The chain combines TRBV5-1 with TRBJ2-3; possibly TRBD2 for D (6 bases). The germline V and J ends were trimmed by 4 bases and 1 base, with 16 bases remaining between them. The CDR3 loop spans 16 amino acids. Germline CDR1 SGHRS, CDR2 YFSETQ. As DNA, the CDR3 is TGCGCCAGCAGCGCCTCCCGGGGGATGGGCACAGATACGCAGTATTTT. This sequence encodes CASSASRGMGTDTQYF.

This clonotype was picked up many times. This chain connects TRBV20-1 to TRBJ2-1; 11 bases are shared with TRBD2. The CDR3 length is 14 residues. Trimming cost V 4 bases and J 5 bases; bases outside gene matches: 4. The germline gives CDR1 DFQATT, CDR2 SNEGSKA (reference sequence). The CDR3 DNA is TGCAGTGCTACCGGGACTAGCGGCAACAATGAGCAGTTCTTC. Translating it yields CSATGTSGNNEQFF.

As to this clonotype: A much bigger clone sits one base away, suggesting this may be a read error. The rearrangement links TRBV9 to TRBJ2-1; D is unresolved. Germline V gene sequence: CDR1 SGDLS, CDR2 YYNGEE. The CDR3 is 12 residues long. CDR3 nucleotide sequence: TGTGCCAGCAGCGTACTCGGCAATAAGCAGTTCTTC. Translating it yields CASSVLGNKQFF.

V and J are TRBV29-1 and TRBJ1-2, with D perhaps matching TRBD1 (5 bases). The CDR3 is 15 amino acids. Trimming stripped 7 bases from V and 2 bases from J, with 20 bases between. CDR1 SQVTM and CDR2 ANQGSEA come from the germline V gene. CDR3 amino acids: CSAVGDGVINYGYTF. CDR3 nucleotides: TGCAGCGCTGTCGGGGACGGGGTAATAAACTATGGCTACACCTTC. The variable domain in full, with the rest retrieved from reference TRBV29-1 and TRBJ1-2, is SAVISQKPSRDICQRGTSLTIQCQVDSQVTMMFWYRQQPGQSLTLIATANQGSEATYESGFVIDKFPISRPNLTFSTLTVSNMSPEDSSIYLCSAVGDGVINYGYTFGSGTRLTVV.

The table lists this clonotype with a count of one. This chain connects TRBV5-1 to TRBJ1-1, with D tentatively TRBD1 (6 bases). Germline V CDR1 and CDR2: SGHRS, YFSETQ. V was cut by 4 bases and J by 8 bases, with 18 bases left in between. This CDR3 is 14 amino acids long. This CDR3 reads CASSLSFPGTEAFF. The CDR3 DNA is TGCGCCAGCAGCCTCAGTTTTCCCGGGACAGAAGCTTTCTTT.

This clonotype was picked up one time. CDR3 residues: CASSSENGWEAFF. In DNA, the CDR3 is TGCGCCAGCAGCTCAGAGAACGGGTGGGAAGCTTTCTTT. The V gene is TRBV5-1, the J gene TRBJ1-1; no reliable D call. The CDR3 consists of 13 residues. From germline, CDR1 is SGHRS and CDR2 YFSETQ. V was shortened by 3 bases and J by 8 bases, with 14 bases between the two germline ends.

This clonotype occurred a few times. As DNA, the CDR3 is TGTGCCAGCAGAACCCGGGACAGGGGGCGCAATGAGCAGTTCTTC. It translates to CASRTRDRGRNEQFF. The chain has TRBV6-5 and TRBJ2-1; 12 nucleotides match TRBD1. J lost 6 bases, V lost 6 bases, and 6 bases had no gene match. CDR3 length: 15 amino acids. Germline CDR1 and CDR2: MNHEY and SVGAGI.

Worth noting for this clonotype: The missing conserved phenylalanine or tryptophan at the end of this CDR3 makes a read error likely. CDR3 coding DNA: TGCAGTGCTCGGAAAGATTCTGGCTACACCTGC. Its protein is CSARKDSGYTC. This chain uses TRBV20-1 with TRBJ1-2; unclear D gene. There are 11 residues in the CDR3. V was trimmed by 5 bases and J by 7 bases, leaving 11 bases between them. CDR1 is DFQATT and CDR2 is SNEGSKA in the germline V gene (reference sequence).

In this sample, this clonotype turned up a few times. The chain joins TRBV20-1 to TRBJ2-2; 11 bases map to TRBD2. V trimming: 4 bases; J trimming: 5 bases; junction bases outside the gene matches: 9. Germline-derived CDR1 and CDR2 are DFQATT and SNEGSKA (reference sequence). The CDR3 extends over 16 amino acids. The CDR3 is CSAKASGRQRTGELFF. Here the CDR3 DNA reads TGCAGTGCTAAGGCTAGCGGGAGGCAAAGGACCGGGGAGCTGTTTTTT.

The table lists this clonotype with a few counts. The chain links TRBV12-3 or TRBV12-4 to TRBJ1-4; 11 bases are shared with TRBD1. Germline trimming cut 6 bases from V and 7 bases from J; bases unmatched to any gene: 4. The CDR3 contains 14 residues. CDR3 loop: CASRRTGGLEKLFF. The CDR3 region has the DNA TGTGCCAGCAGACGGACAGGGGGCCTTGAAAAACTGTTTTTT.

This clonotype has at least ten counts. This chain joins TRBV7-2 and TRBJ2-1; no definite D call. Per the germline V gene, CDR1 is SGHTA and CDR2 is FQGNSA. CDR3 length equals 14 residues. V was trimmed by 1 base and J by 8 bases, leaving 12 bases between them. CDR3 DNA: TGTGCCAGCAGCTTAGATAGGGCCCCACATGAGCAGTTCTTC. Residues: CASSLDRAPHEQFF.

This clonotype was detected a few times. The chain uses TRBV28 and TRBJ2-7; D remains unclear. The CDR3 length is 11 residues. Per the germline V gene, CDR1 is MDHEN and CDR2 is SYDVKM. Trimming shortened V by 5 bases and J by 7 bases, and 9 bases separated the two germline ends. The CDR3 DNA reads as TGTGCCAGCAGTACCACCCGGGAGCAGTACTTC. This translates into CASSTTREQYF. Using reference TRBV28 and TRBJ2-7 for the parts outside the CDR3, the full variable domain is DVKVTQSSRYLVKRTGEKVFLECVQDMDHENMFWYRQDPGLGLRLIYFSYDVKMKEKGDIPEGYSVSREKKERFSLILESASTNQTSMYLCASSTTREQYFGPGTRLTVT.

This clonotype was counted a few times. V gene TRBV5-1 combines with J gene TRBJ1-2; a possible D gene is TRBD1 (5 bases). Germline loops: CDR1 SGHRS, CDR2 YFSETQ. V lost 0 bases and J 6 bases, leaving 9 bases between the germline ends. This CDR3 spans 13 amino acids. In DNA, the CDR3 is TGCGCCAGCAGCTTGGGAGGGGCGGATGGCTACACCTTC. Translation: CASSLGGADGYTF.

This clonotype came up a few times. The rearrangement uses TRBV12-3 or TRBV12-4 and TRBJ2-3, with D unclear. The CDR3 extends over 12 amino acids. Trimming stripped 1 base from V and 5 bases from J, with 4 bases between. CDR3 in DNA: TGTGCCAGCAGTTTAGATGGAGATACGCAGTATTTT. Translated, it gives CASSLDGDTQYF.

In this sample, this clonotype turned up a few times. The J gene is TRBJ2-1, the V gene TRBV2; D possibly corresponds to TRBD2 (6 bases). The CDR3 is 14 amino acids. Deletions cut 8 bases from V and 8 bases from J, with 19 bases between. Germline V gene data show CDR1 as SNHLY and CDR2 as FYNNEI. The CDR3 reads CASSWMGGTDEQFF. The CDR3 DNA is TGTGCCAGCTCCTGGATGGGCGGGACGGATGAGCAGTTCTTC.

V gene TRBV5-1 combines with J gene TRBJ2-5; D gene ambiguous. Trimming took off 1 base at V and 4 bases at J, with 8 bases between the two ends. CDR3 length: 13 residues. Germline V gives CDR1 SGHRS, CDR2 YFSETQ. CDR3 in amino acids: CASSLSLRETQYF. In DNA, the CDR3 is TGCGCCAGCAGCTTGTCCCTCCGAGAGACCCAGTACTTC.

With regard to this clonotype: One end of the junction does not line up with germline, which may come from a read error. The rearrangement uses TRBV14 and TRBJ2-1, with a possible D match to TRBD1 (5 bases). The germline gives CDR1 SGHDN, CDR2 FVKESK. The CDR3 has 15 residues. CDR3: CASSDDSGRVNGQFF. CDR3 coding DNA: TGTGCCAGCAGCGACGACAGTGGCCGCGTGAATGGGCAGTTCTTC.

The chain couples TRBV29-1 to TRBJ1-1; D ambiguous. CDR1 SQVTM and CDR2 ANQGSEA come from the germline V gene. The CDR3 is 13 amino acids. The V gene lost 4 bases and the J gene lost 2 bases, with 11 bases spanning the gap. The CDR3 here is CSVAGSTNTEAFF. The DNA for the CDR3 is TGCAGCGTTGCGGGATCCACAAACACTGAAGCTTTCTTT.